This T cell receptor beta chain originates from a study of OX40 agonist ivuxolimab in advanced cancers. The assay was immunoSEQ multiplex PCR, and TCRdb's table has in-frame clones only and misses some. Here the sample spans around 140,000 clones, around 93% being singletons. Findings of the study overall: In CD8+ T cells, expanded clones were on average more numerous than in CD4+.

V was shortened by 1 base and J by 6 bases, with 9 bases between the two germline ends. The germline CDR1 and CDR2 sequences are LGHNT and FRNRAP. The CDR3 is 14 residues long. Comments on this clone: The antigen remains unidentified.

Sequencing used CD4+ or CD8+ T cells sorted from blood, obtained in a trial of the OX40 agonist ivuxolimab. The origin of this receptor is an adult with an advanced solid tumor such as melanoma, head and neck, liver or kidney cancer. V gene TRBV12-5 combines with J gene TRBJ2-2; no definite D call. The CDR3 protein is CASGLARNAGELFF. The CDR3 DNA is TGTGCTAGTGGTTTGGCCAGGAATGCCGGGGAGCTGTTTTTT.